The 20 T cell receptor beta chains below were found in one sample sequenced in a study of CD8+ T cells in alopecia areata. Sequencing relied on a cDNA template that was reverse transcribed from extracted RNA. Sequencing used immunoSEQ multiplex PCR; TCRdb keeps in-frame clones, though not all of them. The sample has 150,000 to 200,000 clones, 50% to 70% seen once; the top ten hold approximately 0.91%. Treatment reported: oral pan-JAK inhibitor, 5-10 mg twice daily. The starting material was CD4+ T cells sorted from blood, obtained at week 4, from a patient treated with tofacitinib. These receptors all come from a human donor with alopecia areata.

The chain is built from TRBV27 and TRBJ2-1; D is possibly TRBD2 (6 bases). Trimming pared 6 bases from V and 8 bases from J, leaving 17 bases between. CDR3 length equals 14 residues. Germline loops: CDR1 MNHEY, CDR2 SMNVEV (reference sequence). The DNA of the CDR3 is TGTGCCAGCAGCCGCGCGGGACCGAGGCATGAGCAGTTCTTC. The encoded protein is CASSRAGPRHEQFF.

The chain links TRBV5-1 to TRBJ2-6; a possible D gene is TRBD1 (6 bases). Germline CDR1 SGHRS, CDR2 YFSETQ. Trimming took 4 bases from V and 4 from J, leaving 12 bases between them. CDR3 length: 15 amino acids. Written as DNA, the CDR3 is TGCGCCAGCAGCCCGGACAGCCTGGGGGCCAACGTCCTGACTTTC. Amino acids: CASSPDSLGANVLTF. The full variable domain, its missing parts supplied by reference TRBV5-1 and TRBJ2-6, is KAGVTQTPRYLIKTRGQQVTLSCSPISGHRSVSWYQQTPGQGLQFLFEYFSETQRNKGNFPGRFSGRQFSNSRSEMNVSTLELGDSALYLCASSPDSLGANVLTFGAGSRLTVL.

This chain joins TRBV9 and TRBJ2-6; D is unresolved. This CDR3 region has 14 residues. Looked up from germline, CDR1 is SGDLS and CDR2 is YYNGEE. V was clipped by 1 base and J by 0 bases, with 2 bases between them. The CDR3: CASSVISGANVLTF. In DNA, the CDR3 is TGTGCCAGCAGCGTAATCTCTGGGGCCAACGTCCTGACTTTC.

CDR3 region: CASSKGTGDGYTF. The CDR3, as DNA: TGTGCCAGCAGTAAAGGGACAGGGGATGGCTACACCTTC. The chain carries TRBV2 and TRBJ1-2, with TRBD1 identical over 10 bases. Germline trimming cut 5 bases from V and 6 bases from J; bases unmatched to any gene: 3. Germline-derived CDR1 and CDR2 are SNHLY and FYNNEI. The CDR3 runs 13 residues. The variable domain in full, with the rest retrieved from reference TRBV2 and TRBJ1-2, is EPEVTQTPSHQVTQMGQEVILRCVPISNHLYFYWYRQILGQKVEFLVSFYNNEISEKSEIFDDQFSVERPDGSNFTLKIRSTKLEDSAMYFCASSKGTGDGYTFGSGTRLTVV.

The chain has TRBV7-9 and TRBJ1-5; possible D gene TRBD1, 5 bases. The CDR3 has 14 residues. V was clipped by 5 bases and J by 4 bases, with 12 bases between them. The germline gives CDR1 SEHNR, CDR2 FQNEAQ (reference sequence). CDR3 DNA: TGTGCCAGCAGCGTCGACAGCCAGAATCAGCCCCAGCATTTT. It translates to CASSVDSQNQPQHF.

The chain employs TRBV29-1 and TRBJ2-3; D ambiguous. With 5 bases removed from V and 0 bases from J, the gap between germline ends came to 9 bases. Germline-derived CDR1 and CDR2 are SQVTM and ANQGSEA. The CDR3 has 13 residues. The CDR3 DNA is TGCAGCGTTACAGTGACTAGCACAGATACGCAGTATTTT. This encodes CSVTVTSTDTQYF.

The chain joins TRBV5-6 to TRBJ1-1, with TRBD1 matching 11 bases. This CDR3 is 14 amino acids long. V trimming: 3 bases; J trimming: 4 bases; junction bases outside the gene matches: 2. The germline V gene has CDR1 SGHDT and CDR2 YYEEEE. This CDR3 reads CASSWDRGGTEAFF. The CDR3, as DNA: TGTGCCAGCAGCTGGGACAGGGGGGGCACTGAAGCTTTCTTT. Looking up the rest from reference TRBV5-6 and TRBJ1-1 gives the full variable domain: DAGVTQSPTHLIKTRGQQVTLRCSPKSGHDTVSWYQQALGQGPQFIFQYYEEEERQRGNFPDRFSGHQFPNYSSELNVNALLLGDSALYLCASSWDRGGTEAFFGQGTRLTVV.

The CDR3 DNA reads as TGTGCCTGGAGTTGGGGCGGGGGCTCCGGAGCTGAGACCCAGTACTTC. This encodes CAWSWGGGSGAETQYF. The chain carries TRBV30 and TRBJ2-5, with D possibly matching TRBD2 (7 bases). Between the trimmed V and J ends, which lost 2 bases and 5 bases, there was a span of 21 bases. The germline gives CDR1 GTSNPN, CDR2 SVGIG (reference sequence). This CDR3 has 16 residues.

This clone was recorded once. The V call is TRBV5-6, the J call TRBJ1-3; TRBD1 might be the D (5 bases). The V gene's germline CDR1 is SGHDT and CDR2 YYEEEE. V lost 3 bases, J lost 2 bases, and 12 bases lay in between. The CDR3 spans 15 residues. The CDR3 loop reads CASSSPGGTGNTIYF. CDR3 DNA: TGTGCCAGCAGCTCCCCGGGGGGAACTGGAAACACCATATATTTT.

With respect to this clone: At the DNA level, this CDR3 is encoded by other sequences in the same sample as well. J is TRBJ2-7 and V is TRBV7-2; D call uncertain. The CDR3 consists of 12 residues. The ends were cut back, 3 bases at V and 3 bases at J, with 6 bases in the middle. In germline, CDR1 is SGHTA, CDR2 FQGNSA. DNA of the CDR3: TGTGCCAGCAGCTTGGTAGGCTACGAGCAGTACTTC. Translated: CASSLVGYEQYF.

The chain couples TRBV27 to TRBJ2-7, with 9 nucleotides matching TRBD1. This CDR3 is built from 15 residues. Germline lookup yields CDR1 MNHEY and CDR2 SMNVEV (reference sequence). Unmatched junction bases numbered 14, after V lost 9 bases and J lost 5 bases. The CDR3: CARPPGRDRADEQYF. The CDR3 DNA reads TGTGCCAGACCCCCCGGCCGGGACAGGGCGGACGAGCAGTACTTC.

The gene calls are TRBV30 and TRBJ1-1; the match to TRBD1 covers 7 bases. This CDR3 is 15 amino acids long. Looked up from germline, CDR1 is GTSNPN and CDR2 is SVGIG (reference sequence). J gave up 0 bases and V 5 bases, and 9 bases lay outside the gene matches. The CDR3 coding sequence is TGTGCCTGGGGACAGGCGTTTGGGCTGAACACTGAAGCTTTCTTT. This sequence encodes CAWGQAFGLNTEAFF.

The chain carries TRBV5-4 and TRBJ2-5, with TRBD1 identical over 9 bases. The germline V gene has CDR1 SGHNT and CDR2 YYREEE (reference sequence). V gave up 4 bases and J gave up 5 bases; unmatched junction bases: 6. The CDR3 length is 14 residues. This CDR3 is CASSRQGVWETQYF. CDR3 coding DNA: TGTGCCAGCAGCCGACAGGGGGTATGGGAGACCCAGTACTTC.

For the CDR3, the DNA is TGTGCCAGCAGCTCACAGGGACAGGGACCCTCTGGGGCCAACGTCCTGACTTTC. Encoded protein: CASSSQGQGPSGANVLTF. The gene calls are TRBV7-9 and TRBJ2-6, with TRBD1 matching 9 bases. CDR1 is SEHNR, CDR2 FQNEAQ, per germline (reference sequence). The CDR3 contains 18 residues. J was trimmed by 0 bases and V by 4 bases; bases with no gene match: 7. Drawing the rest from reference TRBV7-9 and TRBJ2-6, the complete variable domain is DTGVSQNPRHKITKRGQNVTFRCDPISEHNRLYWYRQTLGQGPEFLTYFQNEAQLEKSRLLSDRFSAERPKGSFSTLEIQRTEQGDSAMYLCASSSQGQGPSGANVLTFGAGSRLTVL.

This sequence joins TRBV27 and TRBJ2-7; maybe TRBD1 (5 bases). Germline V lookup: CDR1 MNHEY, CDR2 SMNVEV (reference sequence). The ends were cut back, 6 bases at V and 3 bases at J, with 12 bases in the middle. There are 13 residues in the CDR3. The CDR3 DNA is TGTGCCAGCAGGACTCAGGGAAGCTACGAGCAGTACTTC. As protein: CASRTQGSYEQYF.

This chain links TRBV23-1 with TRBJ2-5, with D unresolved. TRBV23-1 is an open reading frame, and its role is uncertain. V was trimmed by 4 bases and J by 1 base, leaving 7 bases between them. This CDR3 has 13 residues. DNA of the CDR3: TGCGCCAGCAGTCTGGAGCCCCAAGAGACCCAGTACTTC. Translation gives CASSLEPQETQYF.

The chain combines TRBV11-2 with TRBJ2-3; 7 bases match TRBD2. Looked up from germline, CDR1 is SGHAT and CDR2 is FQNNGV. After removal of 6 bases from V and 4 bases from J, the junction contained 13 bases not matched to a gene. The CDR3 runs to 16 residues. CDR3 bases: TGTGCCAGCAGAGGCGTTGGGGGGGTGGTATCAGATACGCAGTATTTT. Translated: CASRGVGGVVSDTQYF. The full variable domain, in which reference TRBV11-2 and TRBJ2-3 provide the parts outside the CDR3, is EAGVAQSPRYKIIEKRQSVAFWCNPISGHATLYWYQQILGQGPKLLIQFQNNGVVDDSQLPKDRFSAERLKGVDSTLKIQPAKLEDSAVYLCASRGVGGVVSDTQYFGPGTRLTVL.

This rearrangement joins TRBV7-2 to TRBJ1-6, with D hard to call. The V gene lost 4 bases and the J gene lost 9 bases, with 10 bases spanning the gap. The CDR3 totals 13 residues. The germline V gene has CDR1 SGHTA and CDR2 FQGNSA. CDR3 sequence: CASSSLARSPLHF. In DNA form, the CDR3 reads TGTGCCAGCAGCTCCTTGGCCCGTTCACCCCTCCACTTT.

The V gene is TRBV7-2, the J gene TRBJ2-7, with TRBD1 matching 11 bases. J gave up 7 bases and V 5 bases, and 10 bases lay outside the gene matches. This CDR3 region has 15 residues. Germline lookup yields CDR1 SGHTA and CDR2 FQGNSA. The CDR3 loop reads CASSIRTGGAREQYF. In nucleotides, the CDR3 is TGTGCCAGCAGCATCAGGACAGGGGGCGCGAGGGAGCAGTACTTC.

This clone was recorded only once. The CDR3 is CATEGRNYGYTF. In nucleotides, the CDR3 is TGTGCCACCGAAGGCAGAAACTATGGCTACACCTTC. The V call is TRBV15, the J call TRBJ1-2; D is unclear. Germline-derived CDR1 and CDR2 are LNHNV and YYDKDF (reference sequence). Trimming removed 8 bases from V and 2 bases from J, with 9 bases in between. The CDR3 covers 12 residues.